This T cell receptor (beta chain) was captured in a study of shared clonotypes between healthy human individuals. Clones were read by immunoSEQ multiplex PCR, and TCRdb kept only the in-frame ones, dropping some. The table has around 2.3 million clones, 95% seen once. Every one of the donors was a Caucasian adult that lived in Nashville, Tennessee. This CDR3 region has 17 residues. Germline loops: CDR1 SNHLY, CDR2 FYNNEI. The ends lost 2 bases at V and 2 bases at J; junction bases unmatched: 10. The source is a man aged 18 to 29 in good health. Sequenced: naive CD4+ T cells sorted from blood. Subset specified: CD45RA+ positively selected. The chain couples TRBV2 to TRBJ2-3; TRBD2 matches at 7 bases. The chain's CDR3 is CASSELGGTIYTDTQYF. The DNA of the CDR3 is TGTGCCAGCAGTGAATTGGGGGGGACGATTTACACAGATACGCAGTATTTT.